This TCR beta chain was identified during a study of blood T cell repertoires in COVID-19. Per the germline V gene, CDR1 is MNHEY and CDR2 is SMNVEV (reference sequence). Deletions cut 6 bases from V and 4 bases from J, with 17 bases between. There are 15 residues in the CDR3. Libraries were prepared by immunoSEQ multiplex PCR; TCRdb keeps only in-frame clonotypes and omits some of them. Of about 240,000 clones listed, 88% are singletons. This clone was seen more than once but under ten times. What was sequenced was peripheral blood. This clonotype originated in a woman aged 30 to 39 with acute or convalescent COVID-19. This chain joins TRBV27 and TRBJ2-3; TRBD2 is a possible D gene (7 bases). CDR3 amino acids: CASRNREGLADTQYF. CDR3 bases: TGTGCCAGCAGGAACAGGGAGGGGCTCGCAGATACGCAGTATTTT.